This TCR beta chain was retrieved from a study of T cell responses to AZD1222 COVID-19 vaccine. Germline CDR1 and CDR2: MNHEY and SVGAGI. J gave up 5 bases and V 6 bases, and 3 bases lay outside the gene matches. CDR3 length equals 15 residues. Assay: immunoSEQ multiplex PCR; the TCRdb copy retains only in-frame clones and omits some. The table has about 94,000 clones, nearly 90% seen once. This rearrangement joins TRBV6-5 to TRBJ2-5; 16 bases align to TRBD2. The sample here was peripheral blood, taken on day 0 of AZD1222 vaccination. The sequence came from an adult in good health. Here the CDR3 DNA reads TGTGCCAGCAGCGGGACTAGCGGGGGGGGCGAGACCCAGTACTTC. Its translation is CASSGTSGGGETQYF.